These T cell receptor beta chains were read from a single sample in a study of cytomegalovirus exposure and HLA in healthy donors. Libraries were prepared by immunoSEQ multiplex PCR; TCRdb keeps only in-frame clonotypes and omits some of them. The sample has some 130,000 clones, approximately 84% seen once. Sequenced: PBMCs. The receptors stem from a man aged 25 to 45 in good health and CMV-seropositive. Each CDR3 is given with its conserved first and last residue. Fields, in order: D gene, V gene, clone size, J gene, CDR3 protein, CDR3 DNA. The D gene is left open where the match is weak. Not every row has a clone size; where given, it reads once, few, many or a size class.

-	TRBV5-1	-	TRBJ1-5	CASSLEAGFQPQHF	TGCGCCAGCAGCTTGGAGGCGGGTTTCCAGCCCCAGCATTTT
-	TRBV7-6	-	TRBJ2-1	CASSLRNSGKTYNEQFF	TGTGCCAGCAGCCTACGAAATTCCGGGAAGACATACAATGAGCAGTTCTTC
-	TRBV4-3	-	TRBJ2-3	CASSQRLVEADTQYF	TGCGCCAGCAGCCAGAGACTCGTCGAGGCCGATACGCAGTATTTT
TRBD2	TRBV11-2	-	TRBJ2-2	CASRTLAGDTGELFF	TGTGCCAGCAGGACACTAGCGGGGGACACCGGGGAGCTGTTTTTT
TRBD1	TRBV6-5	-	TRBJ1-1	CASSYGTGGITFF	TGTGCCAGCAGTTACGGGACAGGGGGCATAACTTTCTTT
TRBD1	TRBV29-1	-	TRBJ1-1	CSVEGTGGGYTEAFF	TGCAGCGTTGAGGGGACAGGGGGGGGTTACACTGAAGCTTTCTTT
TRBD1	TRBV6-1	-	TRBJ2-5	CASRTGGPQETQYF	TGTGCCAGCAGAACAGGGGGACCACAAGAGACCCAGTACTTC
-	TRBV11-2	-	TRBJ2-7	CASSTLGEQYF	TGTGCCAGCTCGACTTTAGGCGAGCAGTACTTC
-	TRBV6-4	-	TRBJ1-2	CASSDSTPDRGNYGYTF	TGTGCCAGCAGTGACTCGACTCCGGACAGAGGTAACTATGGCTACACCTTC
TRBD2	TRBV5-1	-	TRBJ2-5	CASSSGTSGGAETQYF	TGCGCCAGCAGCTCCGGGACTAGCGGGGGGGCGGAGACCCAGTACTTC
-	TRBV7-9	-	TRBJ2-7	CASSKTGLSSYEQYF	TGTGCCAGCAGCAAGACAGGCCTTAGCTCCTACGAGCAGTACTTC
-	TRBV4-1	-	TRBJ1-4	CASSQVGEKLFF	TGCGCCAGCAGCCAAGTCGGTGAAAAACTGTTTTTT
-	TRBV2	-	TRBJ2-5	CASSEVGAAARTQYF	TGTGCCAGCAGTGAAGTGGGGGCGGCCGCCCGGACCCAGTACTTC
-	TRBV19	-	TRBJ1-5	CASSPTGSNQPQHF	TGTGCCAGTAGCCCGACAGGTAGCAATCAGCCCCAGCATTTT
TRBD2	TRBV5-1	once	TRBJ2-5	CASSWRGAGAGETQYF	TGCGCCAGCAGCTGGCGGGGAGCGGGGGCCGGGGAGACCCAGTACTTC
TRBD2	TRBV18	-	TRBJ2-1	CASSLSGRGYNEQFF	TGTGCCAGCTCACTTAGCGGGAGGGGTTACAATGAGCAGTTCTTC
TRBD2	TRBV7-2	once	TRBJ2-2	CASSPREGANTGELFF	TGTGCCAGCAGCCCAAGGGAGGGAGCGAACACCGGGGAGCTGTTTTTT
-	TRBV18	-	TRBJ1-2	CASSPGGYYGYTF	TGTGCCAGCTCACCAGGCGGTTACTATGGCTACACCTTC
TRBD1	TRBV5-1	-	TRBJ2-7	CASSSDRGSYEQYF	TGCGCCAGCAGCTCGGACAGGGGATCCTACGAGCAGTACTTC
-	TRBV6-1	-	TRBJ1-5	CASSEQGLQPQHF	TGTGCCAGCAGTGAACAGGGGCTCCAGCCCCAGCATTTT
-	TRBV5-1	-	TRBJ2-7	CASKPRDFSYEQYF	TGCGCCAGCAAACCCCGGGACTTCTCCTACGAGCAGTACTTC
TRBD1	TRBV10-3	-	TRBJ2-7	CAISDLQGTFYEQYF	TGTGCCATCAGTGATTTACAGGGGACCTTCTACGAGCAGTACTTC